These 31 T cell receptor beta chains originate from one sample sequenced in a study of blood T cell repertoires in COVID-19. TCRdb keeps only in-frame clones here, not all; method: immunoSEQ multiplex PCR. The sample shows 300,000 to 450,000 clones, approximately 81% of them seen only once. The specimen sequenced was peripheral blood. The source of these receptors is a young woman with acute or convalescent COVID-19.

This sequence joins TRBV30 and TRBJ1-2; TRBD1 might be the D (6 bases). The germline CDR1 and CDR2 sequences are GTSNPN and SVGIG (reference sequence). This CDR3 region has 16 residues. The ends were cut back, 1 base at V and 2 bases at J, with 17 bases in the middle. DNA for the CDR3: TGTGCCTGGAGTGCCGACTCAGCGCAGGGGAACTATGGCTACACCTTC. It encodes CAWSADSAQGNYGYTF.

The chain recombines TRBV25-1 with TRBJ2-1; 8 bases fit TRBD2. Germline assignment: CDR1 MGHDK and CDR2 SYGVNS. V lost 6 bases to trimming and J lost 8 bases; unmatched junction nucleotides: 6. The CDR3 contains 13 residues. The CDR3 sequence: CASSPGTSDEQFF. As DNA, the CDR3 is TGTGCCAGCAGCCCCGGGACTAGTGATGAGCAGTTCTTC.

This chain uses TRBV6-4 with TRBJ2-6; weak D call: TRBD1 (6 bases). Trimming removed 2 bases at V and 0 bases at J, with 11 bases between. The length of the CDR3 is 17 residues. In germline, CDR1 is MRHNA, CDR2 SNTAGT. DNA for the CDR3: TGTGCCAGCAGTGACACAGGGAGTTACTCTGGGGCCAACGTCCTGACTTTC. Its translation: CASSDTGSYSGANVLTF.

The J gene is TRBJ1-5, the V gene TRBV11-2; weak D call: TRBD1 (5 bases). The germline gives CDR1 SGHAT, CDR2 FQNNGV. Trimming took 0 bases from V and 4 from J, leaving 10 bases between them. This CDR3 spans 15 amino acids. CDR3 nucleotide sequence: TGTGCCAGCAGCTTAGATTGGGCAGGGAATCAGCCCCAGCATTTT. Residues: CASSLDWAGNQPQHF.

V is TRBV5-1 and J is TRBJ1-3; 9 positions agree with TRBD1. After removal of 4 bases from V and 6 bases from J, the junction contained 14 bases not matched to a gene. The V gene's germline CDR1 is SGHRS and CDR2 YFSETQ. The CDR3 is 17 amino acids. The CDR3 region has the DNA TGCGCCAGCAGCGAAAGTCCCGGGACAGGGAACGCAAACACCATATATTTT. Its translation: CASSESPGTGNANTIYF.

This sequence joins TRBV28 and TRBJ1-6; D is perhaps TRBD1 (5 bases). The CDR3 has 16 residues. V was cut by 5 bases and J by 0 bases, with 11 bases left in between. From germline, CDR1 is MDHEN and CDR2 SYDVKM. CDR3 coding DNA: TGTGCCAGCAGTCGAAGGGGCAGCTCCTATAATTCACCCCTCCACTTT. Residues: CASSRRGSSYNSPLHF.

This clone was recorded a few times. The chain is built from TRBV24-1 and TRBJ1-5; 8 positions match TRBD1. In germline, CDR1 is KGHDR, CDR2 SFDVKD. V dropped 6 bases and J dropped 4; count of bases not matched to a gene: 4. The CDR3 extends over 14 amino acids. The CDR3 region has the DNA TGTGCCACCAGTCCAGGGGGCGGGAATCAGCCCCAGCATTTT. Translated: CATSPGGGNQPQHF.

V and J are TRBV5-4 and TRBJ2-7, with D tentatively TRBD2 (5 bases). V lost 4 bases and J lost 0, with 5 bases in between. The germline V gene encodes CDR1 SGHNT and CDR2 YYREEE (reference sequence). This CDR3 has 12 residues. The CDR3 sequence is CASSGSSYEQYF. CDR3 nucleotides: TGTGCCAGCAGCGGGAGCTCCTACGAGCAGTACTTC.

This chain connects TRBV5-1 to TRBJ1-2; the D is unclear. CDR1 SGHRS and CDR2 YFSETQ come from the germline V gene. The V end lost 1 base, the J end lost 4 bases, and 8 bases lay between the germline ends. This CDR3 is 13 amino acids long. The CDR3 spells CASSLRTLYGYTF. The CDR3 DNA sequence: TGCGCCAGCAGCTTGAGGACTCTCTATGGCTACACCTTC.

The chain has TRBV29-1 and TRBJ2-2; weak D call: TRBD2 (5 bases). CDR3 length: 14 amino acids. V lost 4 bases to trimming and J lost 3 bases, with 12 bases between them. Germline V CDR1 and CDR2: SQVTM, ANQGSEA. Here the CDR3 DNA reads TGCAGCGTTGTAGAGGGCCAGGACACCGGGGAGCTGTTTTTT. This translates into CSVVEGQDTGELFF.

This chain joins TRBV18 and TRBJ1-5; no firm D call. The V gene's germline CDR1 is KGHSH and CDR2 LQKENI. Trimming removed 4 bases at V and 2 bases at J, with 9 bases between. The length of the CDR3 is 14 residues. The CDR3 DNA reads as TGTGCCAGCTCACGGGTGAGGGGCAATCAGCCCCAGCATTTT. Residues: CASSRVRGNQPQHF.

This clone was observed a few times. The CDR3: CASSQKGLRAFF. CDR3 coding DNA: TGTGCCAGTAGTCAGAAAGGACTAAGAGCTTTCTTT. The V gene is TRBV19, the J gene TRBJ1-1, with unresolved D. The germline gives CDR1 LNHDA, CDR2 SQIVND (reference sequence). This CDR3 is 12 amino acids long. The V end lost 5 bases, the J end lost 10 bases, and 14 bases lay between the germline ends.

The table lists this clone with a few counts. The chain employs TRBV6-5 and TRBJ1-2; D unresolved. The V gene lost 2 bases and the J gene lost 5 bases, with 12 bases spanning the gap. Germline CDR1 and CDR2: MNHEY and SVGAGI. This CDR3 has 14 amino acids. The CDR3 loop is CASSYKQREYGYTF. As DNA, the CDR3 is TGTGCCAGCAGTTACAAGCAAAGGGAGTATGGCTACACCTTC.

V is TRBV9 and J is TRBJ2-1; TRBD2 might be the D (5 bases). Trimming shortened V by 4 bases and J by 9 bases, and 17 bases separated the two germline ends. Germline CDR1 and CDR2: SGDLS and YYNGEE. CDR3 length: 14 amino acids. CDR3 sequence (DNA): TGTGCCAGCAGCCCCAGACAATTCGAGGGTGAGCAGTTCTTC. Amino acids: CASSPRQFEGEQFF.

The chain uses TRBV9 and TRBJ2-7, with 7 bases matching TRBD1. The CDR3 runs to 13 residues. Per the germline V gene, CDR1 is SGDLS and CDR2 is YYNGEE. With 4 bases clipped from V and 5 bases from J, the junction kept 6 bases outside the gene matches. This chain's CDR3 is CASSPRGTDEQYF. In DNA, the CDR3 is TGTGCCAGCAGCCCCCGAGGGACAGACGAGCAGTACTTC.

The V call is TRBV4-2, the J call TRBJ2-1; 11 bases line up with TRBD1. The CDR3 contains 15 residues. Germline trimming cut 1 base from V and 7 bases from J; bases unmatched to any gene: 3. The germline V gene encodes CDR1 LGHNA and CDR2 YNFKEQ. In nucleotides, the CDR3 is TGTGCCAGCAGCCAAGCAGGACAGGGGGCAAATGAGCAGTTCTTC. This sequence encodes CASSQAGQGANEQFF.

The chain couples TRBV27 to TRBJ2-7; 9 bases map to TRBD1. CDR1 and CDR2 from the germline V gene are MNHEY and SMNVEV (reference sequence). This CDR3 contains 15 residues. The V gene end was trimmed by 4 bases and the J gene end by 4 bases; junction bases not matched to a gene: 8. CDR3 sequence (DNA): TGTGCCAGCAGTTCCCAGGACAGGGGTACTTACGAGCAGTACTTC. Its translation is CASSSQDRGTYEQYF.

In this sample, this clone turned up once. The J gene is TRBJ1-6, the V gene TRBV6-1, with 8 bases identical to TRBD1. The CDR3 runs to 15 residues. V lost 0 bases and J lost 10; bases outside the gene matches: 5. From germline, CDR1 is MNHNS and CDR2 SASEGT. CDR3 region: CASSEAAGGDSPLHF. CDR3 coding DNA: TGTGCCAGCAGTGAAGCCGCAGGGGGCGACTCACCCCTCCACTTT.

V usage is TRBV6-5 and J usage is TRBJ1-1; D call uncertain. V lost 3 bases to trimming and J lost 0 bases, with 11 bases between them. The CDR3 contains 15 residues. The germline V gene encodes CDR1 MNHEY and CDR2 SVGAGI. The CDR3 is CASSYTVLMNTEAFF. The CDR3 DNA follows: TGTGCCAGCAGTTATACGGTTCTTATGAACACTGAAGCTTTCTTT.

The gene calls are TRBV30 and TRBJ1-1, with a possible D match to TRBD1 (5 bases). The CDR3 covers 13 residues. Between the trimmed V and J ends, which lost 3 bases and 4 bases, there was a span of 12 bases. Germline V lookup: CDR1 GTSNPN, CDR2 SVGIG (reference sequence). Here the CDR3 DNA reads TGTGCCTGGAGCCCGGGGGGGGTCACTGAAGCTTTCTTT. Its translation: CAWSPGGVTEAFF.

This clone was counted between two and nine times. V gene TRBV20-1 combines with J gene TRBJ1-1; no clear D. Trimming removed 3 bases at V and 14 bases at J, with 16 bases between. The length of the CDR3 is 11 residues. Germline V gives CDR1 DFQATT, CDR2 SNEGSKA (reference sequence). CDR3 protein: CSASGGPRTFF. Here the CDR3 DNA reads TGCAGTGCTAGTGGAGGGCCCCGGACGTTCTTT.

The V gene is TRBV19, the J gene TRBJ2-1; D may be TRBD2 (6 bases). The V gene lost 3 bases and the J gene lost 2 bases, with 14 bases spanning the gap. Germline assignment: CDR1 LNHDA and CDR2 SQIVND (reference sequence). This CDR3 comprises 16 residues. The CDR3: CASSIWGGDPYNEQFF. In DNA form, the CDR3 reads TGTGCCAGTAGTATTTGGGGCGGGGACCCCTACAATGAGCAGTTCTTC.

The chain has TRBV7-6 and TRBJ1-4; D is possibly TRBD1 (5 bases). This CDR3 comprises 15 residues. The V and J ends lost 3 bases and 8 bases respectively, with 16 bases between them. The V gene's germline CDR1 is SGHVS and CDR2 FNYEAQ. Here the CDR3 DNA reads TGTGCCAGCAGCTTGACTAGGGGCGAGGGCGAAAAACTGTTTTTT. Encoded protein: CASSLTRGEGEKLFF.

The V and J genes are TRBV2 and TRBJ2-1; 13 bases are a match to TRBD2. Germline assignment: CDR1 SNHLY and CDR2 FYNNEI. Germline trimming cut 5 bases from V and 9 bases from J; bases unmatched to any gene: 7. The CDR3 is 15 amino acids. CDR3 protein: CASSPTSGGDGEQFF. DNA of the CDR3: TGTGCCAGCAGTCCTACTAGCGGGGGGGATGGTGAGCAGTTCTTC.

The CDR3 sequence is CASQDPGHSDQPQHF. The CDR3 coding sequence is TGTGCCAGTCAAGACCCGGGACATTCAGATCAGCCCCAGCATTTT. This sequence joins TRBV19 and TRBJ1-5; D possibly corresponds to TRBD1 (6 bases). The CDR3 loop spans 15 amino acids. Trimming cost V 8 bases and J 5 bases, with 19 bases left between them. Germline V gene lookup returns CDR1 LNHDA and CDR2 SQIVND (reference sequence).

This chain connects TRBV28 to TRBJ2-7, with 10 bases identical to TRBD1. J was trimmed by 12 bases and V by 4 bases; bases with no gene match: 6. The CDR3 extends over 12 amino acids. The germline gives CDR1 MDHEN, CDR2 SYDVKM. The CDR3 nucleotides read TGTGCCAGCAGTTCGGGACAGGGGTTTAGGTACTTC. It is translated as CASSSGQGFRYF.

A remark on this clone: Since the CDR3 does not end with the conserved phenylalanine or tryptophan, this likely comes from a read error. The limits of the CDR3 on the DNA are not certain, so only TCRdb's listed CDR3 is given. The chain uses TRBV2 and TRBJ1-2. The CDR3 spans 13 amino acids, including both terminal residues. Germline V CDR1 and CDR2: SNHLY, FYNNEI. The CDR3 here is CASSDWGQEELTL.

The chain couples TRBV6-5 to TRBJ2-2, with 9 bases fitting TRBD1. Per germline, CDR1 MNHEY and CDR2 SVGAGI. V lost 6 bases, J lost 5 bases, and 1 base stayed unmatched. The CDR3 extends over 13 amino acids. CDR3 region: CASSGQGTGELFF. Written as DNA, the CDR3 is TGTGCCAGCAGCGGACAGGGGACCGGGGAGCTGTTTTTT.

The chain has TRBV6-1 and TRBJ2-1, with 8 bases aligning to TRBD2. J gave up 6 bases and V 2 bases, and 6 bases lay outside the gene matches. The CDR3 totals 15 residues. The germline V gene has CDR1 MNHNS and CDR2 SASEGT. The CDR3, as DNA: TGTGCCAGCAGTGAAATGTCGGGAGGGCCCAATGAGCAGTTCTTC. It translates to CASSEMSGGPNEQFF.

The rearrangement joins TRBV6-5 to TRBJ2-3, with D maybe TRBD1 (6 bases). This CDR3 region has 12 residues. Trimming left V 6 bases short and J 4 bases short, with 8 bases between. Germline CDR1 MNHEY, CDR2 SVGAGI. This CDR3 is CASRAGADTQYF. The CDR3 DNA follows: TGTGCCAGCAGGGCAGGGGCAGATACGCAGTATTTT.

The J gene is TRBJ1-5, the V gene TRBV6-1, with D maybe TRBD1 (5 bases). This CDR3 region has 18 residues. The V gene's germline CDR1 is MNHNS and CDR2 SASEGT. The germline V and J ends were trimmed by 4 bases and 1 base, with 20 bases remaining between them. The CDR3 DNA reads TGTGCCAGCAGTGGAATAGTTTTAAGGACACAAAGCAATCAGCCCCAGCATTTT. It is translated as CASSGIVLRTQSNQPQHF.